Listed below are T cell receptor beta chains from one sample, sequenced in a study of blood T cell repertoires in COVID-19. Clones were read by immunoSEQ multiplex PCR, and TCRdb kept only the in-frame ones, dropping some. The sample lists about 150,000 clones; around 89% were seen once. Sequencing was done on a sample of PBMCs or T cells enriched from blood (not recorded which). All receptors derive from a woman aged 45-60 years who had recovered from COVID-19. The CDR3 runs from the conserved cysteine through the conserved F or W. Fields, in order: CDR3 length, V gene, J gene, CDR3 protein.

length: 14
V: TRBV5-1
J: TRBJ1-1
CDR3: CASSFRHGSTEAFF

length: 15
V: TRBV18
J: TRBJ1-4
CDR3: CASSIRTGTNEKLFF

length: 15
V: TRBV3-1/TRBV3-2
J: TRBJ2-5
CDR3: CASSLKRGGQETQYF

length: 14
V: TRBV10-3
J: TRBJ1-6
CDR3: CAISESVGNSPLHF

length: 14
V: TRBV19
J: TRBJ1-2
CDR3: CASSILRPDYGYTF

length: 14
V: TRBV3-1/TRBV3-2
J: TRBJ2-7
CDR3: CASSRSRVLYEQYF

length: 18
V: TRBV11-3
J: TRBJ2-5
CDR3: CASSLSGQVLAGKETQYF

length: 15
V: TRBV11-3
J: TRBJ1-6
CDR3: CASSSGQGGNSPLHF

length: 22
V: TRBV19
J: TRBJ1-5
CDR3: CASSISSWGSPLTFNSNQLQHF

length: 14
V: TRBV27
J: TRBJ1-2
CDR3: CASSLLGGRYGYTF

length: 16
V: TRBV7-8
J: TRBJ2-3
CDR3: CASRADRDRVTDTQYF